The 16 T cell receptor beta chains below were found in one sample sequenced in a study of blood T cells in healthy people across ages. Primers used in a second PCR of roughly 6 to 11 cycles were a sample-barcoded 5' primer and a J-beta primer mix. One entry per CDR3 protein, called by TCRdb with MiXCR from the 5' RACE reads. The profile shows hundreds of thousands of distinct CDR3 sequences, about 34% of them singletons. Sequences were obtained from blood. The receptors here all came from an elderly woman in good health.

The J gene is TRBJ1-1, the V gene TRBV3-1; weak D call: TRBD1 (5 bases). With 1 base removed from V and 1 base from J, the gap between germline ends came to 10 bases. This CDR3 contains 15 residues. In germline, CDR1 is LGHDT, CDR2 YNNKEL (reference sequence). CDR3 coding DNA: TGTGCCAGCAGCCAAGTCCCCGGACAGAACACTGAAGCTTTCTTT. It specifies CASSQVPGQNTEAFF.

The rearrangement joins TRBV2 to TRBJ1-3, with D possibly matching TRBD1 (5 bases). Germline V CDR1 and CDR2: SNHLY, FYNNEI. There are 14 residues in the CDR3. Trimming removed 5 bases at V and 2 bases at J, with 10 bases between. The chain's CDR3 is CASSSDSTGNTIYF. Written as DNA, the CDR3 is TGTGCCAGCAGTTCAGACAGTACTGGAAACACCATATATTTT.

With regard to this clonotype: One base away lies a much larger clone, so this may be a sequencing read error. The chain carries TRBV9 and TRBJ2-4; 9 bases are a match to TRBD2. The closer fit of TRBJ2-5 to the DNA end suggests the J call may be wrong. Germline assignment: CDR1 SGDLS and CDR2 YYNGEE. The CDR3 extends over 16 amino acids. CDR3 sequence: CASGANSGLAVETQYF. The CDR3 DNA sequence: TGTGCCAGCGGCGCCAACTCGGGACTAGCAGTTGAGACCCAGTACTTC.

The sample holds one count of this clonotype. A read error is possible here, since a much larger clone lies one base away. The chain employs TRBV20-1 and TRBJ2-3; 9 bases map to TRBD2. V was pared by 5 bases and J by 5 bases, with 11 bases of the junction left unmatched. The CDR3 is 15 residues long. Per the germline V gene, CDR1 is DFQATT and CDR2 is SNEGSKA (reference sequence). The DNA for the CDR3 is TGCAGTGCTTCCCAAATAGCGGGGGTCCGAGATACGCAGTATTTT. Protein sequence: CSASQIAGVRDTQYF.

This sequence joins TRBV6-5 and TRBJ1-1; D not certain. Deletions cut 2 bases from V and 2 bases from J, with 12 bases between. This CDR3 contains 15 residues. CDR1 is MNHEY and CDR2 is SVGAGI in the germline V gene. This CDR3 is CASSYAAGYNTEAFF. CDR3 DNA: TGTGCCAGCAGTTACGCGGCGGGATATAACACTGAAGCTTTCTTT.

This clonotype was counted ten times or more. CDR3 amino acids: CSARAAGIGGYTF. The DNA for the CDR3 is TGCAGTGCTAGAGCCGCAGGTATAGGTGGCTACACCTTC. The chain joins TRBV20-1 to TRBJ1-2; D gene uncertain. The V end lost 1 base, the J end lost 7 bases, and 13 bases lay between the germline ends. This CDR3 has 13 amino acids. Germline V gene data show CDR1 as DFQATT and CDR2 as SNEGSKA (reference sequence).

This clonotype was detected ten times or more. The CDR3 sequence is CSAPPGQPNEKLFF. As DNA, the CDR3 is TGCAGTGCTCCCCCGGGACAGCCTAATGAAAAACTGTTTTTT. The chain uses TRBV20-1 and TRBJ1-4, with TRBD1 matching 7 bases. With V trimmed by 5 bases and J by 3 bases, 6 bases remained unmatched. The CDR3 sequence is 14 residues long. Per the germline V gene, CDR1 is DFQATT and CDR2 is SNEGSKA (reference sequence).

The chain combines TRBV7-3 with TRBJ2-1; 8 positions match TRBD1. Germline trimming cut 5 bases from V and 6 bases from J; bases unmatched to any gene: 6. In germline, CDR1 is SGHTA, CDR2 FQGTGA. CDR3 length: 14 residues. Written as DNA, the CDR3 is TGTGCCAGCAGCACTGGACAGGGACGCAATGAGCAGTTCTTC. It is translated as CASSTGQGRNEQFF.

Concerning this clonotype itself: One base away lies a much larger clone, so this may be a sequencing read error. V is TRBV2 and J is TRBJ1-2; 9 nucleotides align to TRBD1. Germline V gene sequence: CDR1 SNHLY, CDR2 FYNNEI. This CDR3 is built from 16 residues. The CDR3 DNA follows: TGTGCCAGCGTTACAGGGGGCATTGCGGTGGGGTATGGCTGCACCTTC. Translation: CASVTGGIAVGYGCTF.

V usage is TRBV29-1 and J usage is TRBJ2-5, with 9 bases aligning to TRBD2. The J call may be faulty, since TRBJ2-7 better matches the DNA end. Per the germline V gene, CDR1 is SQVTM and CDR2 is ANQGSEA. The CDR3 is 16 amino acids. CDR3 amino acids: CSASGTAIGSGGEQYF. The DNA of the CDR3 is TGCAGCGCTAGCGGGACTGCAATTGGGTCTGGGGGCGAGCAGTACTTC.

This clonotype showed up just a few times. CDR3 in amino acids: CASSLGDGNEKLFF. In DNA form, the CDR3 reads TGTGCCAGCAGCCTAGGGGACGGAAATGAAAAACTGTTTTTT. This chain uses TRBV9 with TRBJ1-4; possibly TRBD1 for D (5 bases). The V gene's germline CDR1 is SGDLS and CDR2 YYNGEE. Trimming took 4 bases from V and 5 from J, leaving 12 bases between them. The CDR3 is made up of 14 amino acids.

This clonotype has ten or more counts. The CDR3 DNA reads as TGTGCCAGCAGTTACAGGGCGGTTCCTGAAAAACTGTTTTTT. It encodes CASSYRAVPEKLFF. V usage is TRBV6-5 and J usage is TRBJ1-4, with D unclear. The CDR3 is 14 amino acids. Per the germline V gene, CDR1 is MNHEY and CDR2 is SVGAGI. Trimming took 2 bases from V and 7 from J, leaving 11 bases between them.

CDR3: CSASPTSADTQYF. The DNA of the CDR3 is TGCAGTGCTTCACCCACTAGCGCAGATACGCAGTATTTT. The gene calls are TRBV20-1 and TRBJ2-3, with 7 bases matching TRBD2. The germline V gene encodes CDR1 DFQATT and CDR2 SNEGSKA (reference sequence). The V and J ends lost 5 bases and 4 bases, in that order; junction bases with no gene match: 6. The CDR3 has 13 residues.

With regard to this clonotype: A single base separates this from a much larger clone, so it may be a read error. The rearrangement links TRBV2 to TRBJ2-5; 7 bases fit TRBD1. The CDR3 is 15 amino acids. CDR1 is SNHLY, CDR2 FYNNEI, per germline. This CDR3 is CTSALAGGEGETQYF. The CDR3 DNA follows: TGTACCAGCGCCCTCGCAGGGGGAGAAGGGGAGACCCAGTACTTC.

Regarding this clonotype: This may come from a read error, since a much larger clone is one base off. The J gene is TRBJ2-5, the V gene TRBV5-1; the match to TRBD1 covers 9 bases. CDR3 length: 14 amino acids. The germline gives CDR1 SGHRS, CDR2 YFSETQ. This CDR3 is CASNLDGQGETQYF. CDR3 nucleotide sequence: TGCGCCAGCAACTTGGATGGACAGGGGGAGACCCAGTACTTC.

This sequence joins TRBV7-2 and TRBJ2-1; either TRBD1 or TRBD2 may supply D (7 bases each). The last part of the DNA fits TRBJ2-7 better; the J call may be wrong. Germline loops: CDR1 SGHTA, CDR2 FQGNSA. The CDR3 spans 18 residues. CDR3 residues: CASSRGGGQFGLYNEQYF. The CDR3 nucleotides are TGTGCCAGCAGTCGCGGCGGGGGACAGTTCGGACTATACAATGAGCAGTACTTC.